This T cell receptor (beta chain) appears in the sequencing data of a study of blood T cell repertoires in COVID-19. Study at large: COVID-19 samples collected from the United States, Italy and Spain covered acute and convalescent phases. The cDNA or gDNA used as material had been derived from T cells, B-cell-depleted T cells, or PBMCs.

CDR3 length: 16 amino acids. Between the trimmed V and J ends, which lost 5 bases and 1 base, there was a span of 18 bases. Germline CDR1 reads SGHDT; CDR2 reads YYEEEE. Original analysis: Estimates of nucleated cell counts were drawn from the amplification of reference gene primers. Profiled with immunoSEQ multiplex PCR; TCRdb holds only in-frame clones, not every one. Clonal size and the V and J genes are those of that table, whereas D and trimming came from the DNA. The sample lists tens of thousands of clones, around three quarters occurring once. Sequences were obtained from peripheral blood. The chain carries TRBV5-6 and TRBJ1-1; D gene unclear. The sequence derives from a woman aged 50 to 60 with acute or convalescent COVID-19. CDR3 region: CASRPDGRYQNTEAFF. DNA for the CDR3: TGTGCCAGCAGGCCCGATGGTCGGTACCAGAACACTGAAGCTTTCTTT.